Listed below are T cell receptor beta chains from one sample, sequenced in a study of long-term antiretroviral therapy in people with HIV. The protocol was immunoSEQ multiplex PCR, while the TCRdb copy is restricted to in-frame clones and leaves out a portion. The repertoire holds 17,000 or so clones, over 75% seen once, with about 8.2% in the top ten. Material: unsorted PBMCs, obtained 0.3 years after starting antiretroviral therapy. All receptors come from a man between 18 and 29 years old with HIV. CDR3s include the opening cysteine and the closing phenylalanine or tryptophan. Fields, in order: V gene, clone size, J gene, D gene, CDR3 DNA, CDR3 protein. D genes are given only for firm matches. Size values are once, few and many counts, or a class for expanded clones, and some rows have none.

>TRBV7-9|-|TRBJ1-5|TRBD1
TGTGCCAGCAGCTTAGTGGGGACAGGGGGTTATCAGCCCCAGCATTTT
CASSLVGTGGYQPQHF
>TRBV13|-|TRBJ2-3|-
TGTGCCAGCAAAACCGTTCCTCGCACAGATACGCAGTATTTT
CASKTVPRTDTQYF
>TRBV10-1|-|TRBJ1-1|-
TGCGCCAGCAGTGATATTGGGTTCACTGAAGCTTTCTTT
CASSDIGFTEAFF
>TRBV28|-|TRBJ2-7|-
TGTGCCAGCAGTTTATCCATAGGATCTTACGAGCAGTACTTC
CASSLSIGSYEQYF
>TRBV11-3|-|TRBJ2-2|-
TGTGCCAGCAGCCATTCAGGGGCCAGGGGCACCGGGGAGCTGTTTTTT
CASSHSGARGTGELFF
>TRBV19|-|TRBJ1-1|-
TGTGCCAGTACATTTAACACTGAAGCTTTCTTT
CASTFNTEAFF
>TRBV7-2|-|TRBJ2-7|TRBD2
TGTGCCAGCAGCAGAGTAGCGGGGGGGCCCCACGAGCAGTACTTC
CASSRVAGGPHEQYF
>TRBV28|-|TRBJ1-4|-
TGTGCCAGCAGTCTCCCCCTAGGGGTCGGTGAAAAACTGTTTTTT
CASSLPLGVGEKLFF
>TRBV28|once|TRBJ2-7|TRBD1
TGTGCCAGCAGTTCCATACAGGGGGGCTACGAGCAGTACTTC
CASSSIQGGYEQYF
>TRBV7-9|-|TRBJ2-5|TRBD1
TGTGCCAGCAGCTCCGGGACAGGCGATCAAGAGACCCAGTACTTC
CASSSGTGDQETQYF
>TRBV4-1|-|TRBJ1-2|-
-
CASFFGDGYTF
>TRBV14|few|TRBJ1-6|-
TGTGCCAGCCGTGAGTTCCTGGGTGATTCACCCCTCCACTTT
CASREFLGDSPLHF
>TRBV4-1|-|TRBJ2-1|TRBD2
TGCGCCAGCAGCCAAGTTGATTTGGGACTAGCGGGGAACAATGAGCAGTTCTTC
CASSQVDLGLAGNNEQFF
>TRBV6-5|-|TRBJ1-6|-
TGTGCCAGCAGTTACGATATCACGGACACTTCACCCCTCCACTTT
CASSYDITDTSPLHF
>TRBV5-1|once|TRBJ1-1|-
TGCGCCAGCAGCTGGGGGGGGGCCCTGAACACTGAAGCTTTCTTT
CASSWGGALNTEAFF
>TRBV2|-|TRBJ2-5|-
TGTGCCAGCAGCAGGGGTCTAGGAGAGACCCAGTACTTC
CASSRGLGETQYF
>TRBV28|-|TRBJ1-1|-
TGTGCCAGCACGGGAGGGGGGGCGAACACTGAAGCTTTCTTT
CASTGGGANTEAFF
>TRBV7-2|-|TRBJ2-3|-
TGTGCCAGCAGCTCGCTAGCCGCCCTGGGGGGGGCGAGCACAGATACGCAGTATTTT
CASSSLAALGGASTDTQYF
>TRBV10-3|-|TRBJ1-1|TRBD1
TGTGCCATCAGTGCAAACAGGGGAGCGTTGAACACTGAAGCTTTCTTT
CAISANRGALNTEAFF
>TRBV5-1|-|TRBJ2-2|-
TGCGCCAGCAGCTCGGACGGCAGAACTACCGGGGAGCTGTTTTTT
CASSSDGRTTGELFF
>TRBV5-1|-|TRBJ2-3|-
TGCGCCAGCAGCCGCCCAGGCACAGATACGCAGTATTTT
CASSRPGTDTQYF
>TRBV28|-|TRBJ2-5|TRBD2
TGTGCCAGCTCGACGGATTCTAGCGGGCACCAAGAGACCCAGTACTTC
CASSTDSSGHQETQYF
>TRBV5-1|-|TRBJ1-4|-
TGCGCCAGCAGCTTGGTGGCAGGGACCTCAACTAATGAAAAACTGTTTTTT
CASSLVAGTSTNEKLFF
>TRBV5-6|-|TRBJ2-7|TRBD1
TGTGCCAGCAGCTCGACAGGGAACTACGAGCAGTACTTC
CASSSTGNYEQYF
>TRBV30|-|TRBJ1-1|-
TGTGCCTGGAGTGTCAAGGGGGAAGCTTTCTTT
CAWSVKGEAFF
>TRBV28|-|TRBJ1-6|-
TGTGCCAGCAGTTACGGGACGGAGGTACGCTTT
CASSYGTEVRF
>TRBV15|-|TRBJ2-5|-
TGTGCCACCAGCGGTAGCGGCCTCCTTCCAAGGGCCCAGTACTTC
CATSGSGLLPRAQYF
>TRBV9|-|TRBJ2-3|-
TGTGCCAGCAGCGTGCCCAAGACAGGCGGGTTCGATCCGCAGTATTTT
CASSVPKTGGFDPQYF
>TRBV5-4|-|TRBJ1-4|TRBD1
TGTGCCAGCAGCTTGAGGACAGGGCATAATGAAAAACTGTTTTTT
CASSLRTGHNEKLFF
>TRBV30|-|TRBJ1-2|-
TGTGCCTGGACGTTGACCTGGACGGAATCTAACTATGGCTACACCTTC
CAWTLTWTESNYGYTF
>TRBV9|-|TRBJ2-1|-
TGTGCCAGCAGCGTGCCGGAGATAGACGGCGGCGAGCAGTTCTTC
CASSVPEIDGGEQFF
>TRBV11-2|few|TRBJ1-5|-
TGTGCCAGCAGCTTGGCGTTCAATCAGCCCCAGCATTTT
CASSLAFNQPQHF
>TRBV7-3|-|TRBJ2-2|-
TGTGCCAGCAGCTATTCGACAGGATTGAACACCGGGGAGCTGTTTTTT
CASSYSTGLNTGELFF
>TRBV9|-|TRBJ1-4|TRBD1
TGTGCCAGCAGGCGAGGGACAGGGGGCACTAATGAAAAACTGTTTTTT
CASRRGTGGTNEKLFF
>TRBV10-3|-|TRBJ2-7|TRBD1
TGTGCCATCAGGCGGGGACAGGGGGCAGGGGAGCAGTACTTC
CAIRRGQGAGEQYF
>TRBV7-3|few|TRBJ2-3|-
TGTGCCAGCAGCCCCGTAAGCACAGATACGCAGTATTTT
CASSPVSTDTQYF
>TRBV11-2|-|TRBJ1-1|-
TGTGCCAGCAGCTTAGATGGGGCACTACAGGGACGAGCTTTCTTT
CASSLDGALQGRAFF
>TRBV27|-|TRBJ1-2|-
TGTGCCAGCGCAAATCAAGAGGACTATGGCTACACCTTC
CASANQEDYGYTF
>TRBV6-1|-|TRBJ1-1|TRBD1
TGTGCCAGCAGACAGGGGGCGCACACTGAAGCTTTCTTT
CASRQGAHTEAFF